The clone carrying this T cell receptor (beta chain) was seen repeatedly, ten times or more. Its specificity is unknown. These data are taken from a study of T-cell memory formation after mild COVID-19. At the level of the study: The TCR clusters were mostly specific to one donor. Overall study findings and caveats: Contracting CD8+ clones were enriched in EMRA, CD4+ mainly in CM and EM. Certain responding clones were present in pre-infection memory, suggesting participation of cross-reactive memory.

The 5'RACE method, run with constant-segment primers, produced TCR alpha and TCR beta cDNA libraries (carrying sample barcodes and UMIs). MiXCR was run by TCRdb on the 5' RACE reads, yielding one entry per CDR3 protein. The table has around 180,000 distinct CDR3 sequences, roughly 20% seen once. CDR3 length: 14 residues. The V and J ends lost 7 bases and 7 bases respectively, with 14 bases between them. Per germline, CDR1 WSHSY and CDR2 SAAADI. The J gene is TRBJ1-6, the V gene TRBV10-2; D call uncertain. Sequenced material: PBMCs or a T cell subset sorted from them (not recorded which). The TCR sequence derives from a man younger than 35 who had mild COVID-19 (a few samples of this study predate the infection). Cell type and time point are not known. CDR3 residues: CASKMTDRNSPLHF. The CDR3 DNA sequence: TGCGCCAGCAAGATGACGGATAGGAATTCACCCCTCCACTTT.